A selection of T cell receptor beta chains follows, all from one sample in a study of beta chain features in type 1 diabetes. Some clones are missing from TCRdb's copy, which holds only in-frame ones; the method was immunoSEQ multiplex PCR. The sample lists around 430,000 clones; around 30% were seen once. Sequencing used naive CD4+ T cells from blood. The receptors were gathered from a man younger than 35 in good health. The CDR3 runs from the conserved cysteine through the conserved F or W.

CDR3 protein	V gene
CSATLSYGYTF	TRBV20-1
CAWSSSYEQYF	TRBV30
CASSPSASALSYEQYF	TRBV7-2
CASSVEVSPWYEQYF	TRBV9
CAWSVRGTALIEQFF	TRBV30
CASSFVAWGEQFF	TRBV13
CASSVGLAGQDTQYF	TRBV7-6
CAWSVGTLRPQHF	TRBV30
CASSDLQGATEAFF	TRBV25-1
CSVALGSNTGELFF	TRBV29-1
CASRNSGGPPYEQYF	TRBV7-9
CAIKGQEYNEQFF	TRBV10-3
CAISGTEADTQYF	TRBV10-3
CASSSMGLANEQYF	TRBV7-9
CASSVGQGGETQYF	TRBV9
CASSLPGLVYNEQFF	TRBV5-1
CASSPPGSQYF	TRBV18
CASSPRWINQETQYF	TRBV28
CASSQVGTGGSNQPQHF	TRBV4-2
CASSLGGQETQYF	TRBV7-9
CASSRTSGLGETQYF	TRBV6-4
CASSEVEGQPQHF	TRBV5-1
CASSRIGTPSGGYTF	TRBV7-2
CASSVGRDTQYF	TRBV9
CSVPAGGSNTGELFF	TRBV29-1
CASSLQAGEGTQYF	TRBV4-3
CSVLSSTDTQYF	TRBV29-1
CASSGLAGFAEQYF	TRBV5-1
CASSFGFGTDTQYF	TRBV7-3
CSTEGYGYTF	TRBV20-1
CASSPNEYNEQFF	TRBV7-6
CASALAGEGEQFF	TRBV9
CASSLGGRTYNEQFF	TRBV7-3
CASSLEVDLRDTQYF	TRBV7-9
CAWSARASYEQYF	TRBV30
CAWADSGYTF	TRBV30
CASSSGQVQAEAFF	TRBV5-1
CASSFQGGADTQYF	TRBV28
CSVEELFDSNYGYTF	TRBV29-1
CASSLSGVVFATEAFF	TRBV7-9
CAWSVPSGVGDTQYF	TRBV30
CASSSSGRGYNEQFF	TRBV7-2
CASSLAFGPYNEQFF	TRBV7-2
CASRRDRVSDTQYF	TRBV6-1
CSVRQGSDTQYF	TRBV29-1
CASSSNSLNTEAFF	TRBV5-1